What follows are 24 T cell receptor beta chains derived from one specimen sequenced in a study of cytomegalovirus exposure and HLA in healthy donors. The PCR made use of 60 Vbeta and 13 Jbeta primers. Sequencing used immunoSEQ multiplex PCR; TCRdb keeps in-frame clones, though not all of them. This table holds under 200,000 clones, 80% to 90% found once. The source material was PBMCs. The origin of the receptors is a woman aged 50 to 60 in good health and CMV-seronegative.

The chain couples TRBV6-1 to TRBJ2-3; no definite D call. Germline-derived CDR1 and CDR2 are MNHNS and SASEGT. V lost 1 base to trimming and J lost 11 bases, with 13 bases between them. The CDR3 loop spans 13 amino acids. DNA for the CDR3: TGTGCCAGCAGTGAAGACCCCGGGTCGGGGCAGTATTTT. This encodes CASSEDPGSGQYF.

The CDR3, as DNA: TGTGCCAGCAGCTTAGCCGGCCGGGCGGGGGGCGAAAAACTGTTTTTT. Translating gives CASSLAGRAGGEKLFF. V gene TRBV7-2 combines with J gene TRBJ1-4; D possibly corresponds to TRBD1 (6 bases). Trimming took off 0 bases at V and 8 bases at J, with 16 bases between the two ends. The CDR3 runs 16 residues. CDR1 SGHTA and CDR2 FQGNSA come from the germline V gene.

This chain uses TRBV7-9 with TRBJ2-1; a possible D gene is TRBD2 (5 bases). Germline V gene data show CDR1 as SEHNR and CDR2 as FQNEAQ (reference sequence). The germline V and J ends were trimmed by 5 bases and 5 bases, with 16 bases remaining between them. The CDR3 totals 15 residues. DNA of the CDR3: TGTGCCAGCAGCGCCCGTGGTTTGGAGGACAATGAGCAGTTCTTC. Amino acid sequence: CASSARGLEDNEQFF.

The chain recombines TRBV27 with TRBJ1-1, with TRBD1 as a possible D gene (6 bases). Between the trimmed V and J ends, which lost 1 base and 4 bases, there was a span of 13 bases. This CDR3 is built from 15 residues. Germline lookup yields CDR1 MNHEY and CDR2 SMNVEV (reference sequence). The CDR3 DNA reads as TGTGCCAGCAGTTTATGGGGGCGGGGGGGCACTGAAGCTTTCTTT. Amino acids: CASSLWGRGGTEAFF.

This clone appeared a single time. The chain is built from TRBV5-6 and TRBJ2-5; D is perhaps TRBD1 (5 bases). From germline, CDR1 is SGHDT and CDR2 YYEEEE. The CDR3 covers 14 residues. Trimming took 3 bases from V and 2 from J, leaving 11 bases between them. CDR3 sequence: CASSWGWGQETQYF. CDR3 DNA sequence: TGTGCCAGCAGCTGGGGCTGGGGTCAAGAGACCCAGTACTTC.

This clone has a single count. J is TRBJ1-1 and V is TRBV25-1; D gene ambiguous. The CDR3 is 14 residues long. The V end was cut by 1 base, the J end by 3 bases, with 9 bases between. Germline CDR1 reads MGHDK; CDR2 reads SYGVNS. CDR3 region: CASSELIQDTEAFF. The CDR3 DNA follows: TGTGCCAGCAGTGAATTAATCCAGGACACTGAAGCTTTCTTT.

The chain carries TRBV30 and TRBJ1-4; 7 nucleotides agree with TRBD1. The CDR3 extends over 15 amino acids. Germline V lookup: CDR1 GTSNPN, CDR2 SVGIG (reference sequence). V shed 5 bases, J shed 0 bases, and the junction held 6 bases outside the gene matches. CDR3 nucleotide sequence: TGTGCCTGGGCGGGACAGTCGACAACTAATGAAAAACTGTTTTTT. Protein: CAWAGQSTTNEKLFF.

As regards this clone: The same CDR3 also results from other DNA sequences found in this sample. V gene TRBV9 combines with J gene TRBJ2-1; D might be TRBD2 (5 bases). The CDR3 has 13 residues. Germline CDR1 reads SGDLS; CDR2 reads YYNGEE. V lost 2 bases and J lost 4, with 7 bases in between. The CDR3 is CASSVGEYNEQFF. CDR3 sequence (DNA): TGTGCCAGCAGCGTCGGGGAATACAATGAGCAGTTCTTC.

The genes are TRBV28 and TRBJ2-7; 7 bases fit TRBD1. The CDR3 has 15 amino acids. Trimming cost V 3 bases and J 3 bases; bases outside gene matches: 8. Germline CDR1 and CDR2: MDHEN and SYDVKM. This CDR3 is CASSLEASGGYEQYF. CDR3 nucleotide sequence: TGTGCCAGCAGTTTGGAGGCGTCAGGGGGCTACGAGCAGTACTTC.

This clone has more than one count but fewer than ten. The chain joins TRBV6-6 to TRBJ2-1; 9 bases agree with TRBD2. The CDR3 consists of 14 residues. Per germline, CDR1 MNHNY and CDR2 SVGAGI (reference sequence). The junction had 6 bases not matched to a gene; V was cut back by 4 bases and J by 8 bases. CDR3 in DNA: TGTGCCAGCAGTTTAGCGGGGGCCAAGGATGAGCAGTTCTTC. Its protein is CASSLAGAKDEQFF.

This chain links TRBV30 with TRBJ1-5; D gene uncertain. With 5 bases removed from V and 2 bases from J, the gap between germline ends came to 10 bases. Germline V gives CDR1 GTSNPN, CDR2 SVGIG (reference sequence). The CDR3 spans 13 residues. The CDR3 DNA reads TGTGCCTGGGGATTGGGAGGCAATCAGCCCCAGCATTTT. Protein product: CAWGLGGNQPQHF.

This clone was counted only a few times. V and J are TRBV5-4 and TRBJ1-2; TRBD1 agrees at 8 bases. The germline V gene has CDR1 SGHNT and CDR2 YYREEE (reference sequence). The CDR3 consists of 14 residues. Trimming at V came to 4 bases and at J to 7 bases, leaving 9 bases not matched to a gene. The CDR3 here is CASSLPDRGSGYTF. The DNA of the CDR3 is TGTGCCAGCAGCCTTCCCGACAGGGGTAGTGGCTACACCTTC. The complete variable domain, with remaining parts taken from reference TRBV5-4 and TRBJ1-2, reads ETGVTQSPTHLIKTRGQQVTLRCSSQSGHNTVSWYQQALGQGPQFIFQYYREEENGRGNFPPRFSGLQFPNYSSELNVNALELDDSALYLCASSLPDRGSGYTFGSGTRLTVV.

The V and J genes are TRBV9 and TRBJ2-4; possibly TRBD2 for D (6 bases). Germline lookup yields CDR1 SGDLS and CDR2 YYNGEE. The CDR3 consists of 13 residues. The V gene lost 5 bases and the J gene lost 1 base, with 7 bases spanning the gap. The CDR3 bases are TGTGCCAGCAGTGGGGGGGCCAAAAACATTCAGTACTTC. Its protein product is CASSGGAKNIQYF.

The chain carries TRBV4-3 and TRBJ2-5, with 7 bases identical to TRBD1. The germline V gene has CDR1 LGHNA and CDR2 YSLEER. The CDR3 is 15 residues long. V gave up 1 base and J gave up 4 bases; unmatched junction bases: 6. The DNA for the CDR3 is TGCGCCAGCAGCCAAGGACAGGGCGCAGGAGAGACCCAGTACTTC. It encodes CASSQGQGAGETQYF.

The chain has TRBV7-2 and TRBJ1-6; D is uncertain. Trimming left V 2 bases short and J 5 bases short, with 10 bases between. CDR1 is SGHTA, CDR2 FQGNSA, per germline. The CDR3 is made up of 15 amino acids. The CDR3 sequence: CASSLTSVDNSPLHF. As DNA, the CDR3 is TGTGCCAGCAGCTTAACCTCGGTTGATAATTCACCCCTCCACTTT.

The CDR3 loop is CASSSGQEGNTQYF. The CDR3 DNA reads TGCGCCAGCAGCAGTGGACAGGAAGGGAATACGCAGTATTTT. This chain uses TRBV4-3 with TRBJ2-3, with 7 bases matching TRBD1. J was trimmed by 7 bases and V by 5 bases; bases with no gene match: 9. CDR1 and CDR2 (germline): LGHNA, YSLEER. There are 14 residues in the CDR3.

The gene calls are TRBV5-1 and TRBJ1-1; D not certain. CDR1 is SGHRS, CDR2 YFSETQ, per germline. The CDR3 consists of 15 residues. The ends were cut back, 0 bases at V and 0 bases at J, with 9 bases in the middle. CDR3 nucleotide sequence: TGCGCCAGCAGCTTGGCAGTGGGCTTGAACACTGAAGCTTTCTTT. It yields the protein CASSLAVGLNTEAFF.

The V call is TRBV5-1, the J call TRBJ1-1; TRBD1 matches 7 bases. V gave up 1 base and J gave up 2 bases; unmatched junction bases: 5. Germline V gives CDR1 SGHRS, CDR2 YFSETQ. The CDR3 is 15 amino acids. In DNA, the CDR3 is TGCGCCAGCAGCTTGATGGCAGGGGGAAACACTGAAGCTTTCTTT. Protein sequence: CASSLMAGGNTEAFF.

This clone has just one count. The chain combines TRBV11-2 with TRBJ2-7, with TRBD2 as a possible D gene (5 bases). This CDR3 spans 16 amino acids. The V end was cut by 4 bases, the J end by 0 bases, with 16 bases between. Germline V gene sequence: CDR1 SGHAT, CDR2 FQNNGV. The CDR3 nucleotides are TGTGCCAGCAGCTCGGGATCCGGTGGGAGCTCCTACGAGCAGTACTTC. Translating gives CASSSGSGGSSYEQYF.

In this sample, this clone turned up once. The genes are TRBV4-2 and TRBJ2-5, with 8 bases fitting TRBD1. CDR1 and CDR2 (germline): LGHNA, YNFKEQ. The CDR3 consists of 19 residues. Trimming at V came to 4 bases and at J to 4 bases, leaving 20 bases not matched to a gene. The CDR3 nucleotides are TGTGCCAGCAGCCCGACCACAGGGGGGTTTCCCTTTTTCGGAGAGACCCAGTACTTC. It yields the protein CASSPTTGGFPFFGETQYF.

The V and J genes are TRBV4-2 and TRBJ2-3; the match to TRBD2 covers 7 bases. This CDR3 has 15 amino acids. Per germline, CDR1 LGHNA and CDR2 YNFKEQ. Trimming removed 2 bases from V and 10 bases from J; junction bases left unmatched: 12. CDR3 in amino acids: CASSQPGLESRAQYF. CDR3 nucleotide sequence: TGTGCCAGCAGCCAACCCGGACTAGAGAGCCGGGCGCAGTATTTT.

The J gene is TRBJ1-1, the V gene TRBV15; unclear D gene. Deletions cut 0 bases from V and 1 base from J, with 9 bases between. The CDR3 is made up of 15 amino acids. CDR1 and CDR2 (germline): LNHNV, YYDKDF (reference sequence). DNA for the CDR3: TGTGCCACCAGCAGAGATCCACACCAGAACACTGAAGCTTTCTTT. Amino acid sequence: CATSRDPHQNTEAFF. Complete variable domain (other parts from reference TRBV15 and TRBJ1-1): DAMVIQNPRYQVTQFGKPVTLSCSQTLNHNVMYWYQQKSSQAPKLLFHYYDKDFNNEADTPDNFQSRRPNTSFCFLDIRSPGLGDTAMYLCATSRDPHQNTEAFFGQGTRLTVV.

The chain links TRBV11-2 to TRBJ2-1, with D perhaps matching TRBD1 (5 bases). CDR3 size: 15 residues. Deletions cut 5 bases from V and 0 bases from J, with 11 bases between. Germline V gene data show CDR1 as SGHAT and CDR2 as FQNNGV. CDR3 region: CASSGHVSSYNEQFF. In nucleotides, the CDR3 is TGTGCCAGCAGCGGACACGTTAGCTCCTACAATGAGCAGTTCTTC.

The gene calls are TRBV5-1 and TRBJ1-1, with 10 bases lining up with TRBD1. J was trimmed by 5 bases and V by 4 bases; bases with no gene match: 8. The CDR3 is made up of 15 amino acids. Germline values: CDR1 SGHRS, CDR2 YFSETQ. CDR3 DNA: TGCGCCAGCAGCCCGGCCGGACAGGGGGAGACTGAAGCTTTCTTT. Its protein is CASSPAGQGETEAFF. Full variable domain (outside the CDR3, taken from reference TRBV5-1 and TRBJ1-1): KAGVTQTPRYLIKTRGQQVTLSCSPISGHRSVSWYQQTPGQGLQFLFEYFSETQRNKGNFPGRFSGRQFSNSRSEMNVSTLELGDSALYLCASSPAGQGETEAFFGQGTRLTVV.